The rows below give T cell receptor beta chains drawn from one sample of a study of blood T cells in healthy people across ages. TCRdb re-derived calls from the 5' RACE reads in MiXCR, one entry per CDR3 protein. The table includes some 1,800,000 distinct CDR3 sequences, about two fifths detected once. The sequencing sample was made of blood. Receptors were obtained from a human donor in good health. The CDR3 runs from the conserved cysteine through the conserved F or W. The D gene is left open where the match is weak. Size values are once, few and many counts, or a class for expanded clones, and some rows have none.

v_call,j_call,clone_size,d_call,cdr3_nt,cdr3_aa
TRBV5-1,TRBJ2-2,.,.,TGCGCCAGCAGCGGTCTAGCGACGAACACCGGGGAGCTGTTTTTT,CASSGLATNTGELFF
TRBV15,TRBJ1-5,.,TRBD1,TGTGCCACTAGGAGGGACAGGGGGATAAGTCAGCCCCAGCATTTT,CATRRDRGISQPQHF
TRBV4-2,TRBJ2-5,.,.,TGTGCCAGCAGCCCCCCCCGGCAAGGGGTGGAGACCCAGTACTTC,CASSPPRQGVETQYF
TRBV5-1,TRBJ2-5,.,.,TGCGCCAGCAGCTTGAGTCTTGGGGTAGACGGGCAGTACTTC,CASSLSLGVDGQYF
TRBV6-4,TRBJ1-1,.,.,TGTGCCAGGGAGGGGAAGTTCACCCGAAGGGGTATGAACACTGAAGCTTTCTTT,CAREGKFTRRGMNTEAFF
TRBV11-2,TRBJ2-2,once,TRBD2,TGTGCCAGCCGACCACTAGCGGCGAACACCGGGGAGCTGTTTTTT,CASRPLAANTGELFF
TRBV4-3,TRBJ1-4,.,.,TGCGCCAGCAGCCAATTTTTGTGGGAAAAACTGTTTTTT,CASSQFLWEKLFF
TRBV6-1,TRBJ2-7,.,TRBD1,TGTGCCAGCCTCGACAGGGGTTTCTACGAGCAGTACTTC,CASLDRGFYEQYF
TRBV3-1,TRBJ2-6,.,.,TGTGCCAGCAGCCCAAACCCGGGGGACTCTGGGGCCAACGTCCTGACTTTC,CASSPNPGDSGANVLTF
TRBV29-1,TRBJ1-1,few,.,TGCAGCGTTGAAACCTGGACGAACACTGAAGCTTTCTTT,CSVETWTNTEAFF
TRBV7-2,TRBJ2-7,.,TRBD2,TGTGCCAGCAGCCTCCGGGGAGGGCACCTCTACGAGCAGTACTTC,CASSLRGGHLYEQYF
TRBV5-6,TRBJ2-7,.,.,TGTGCCAGCAGCGGCAGGGTGGGAGATAAGCAGTACTTC,CASSGRVGDKQYF
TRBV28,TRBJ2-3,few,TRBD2,TGTGCCAGCAGTGAAGCGGGGGCCCTCACAGATACGCAGTATTTT,CASSEAGALTDTQYF
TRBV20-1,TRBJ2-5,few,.,TGCAGTGCTTCCCGTGACAGAGTCCAAGAGACCCAGTACTTC,CSASRDRVQETQYF
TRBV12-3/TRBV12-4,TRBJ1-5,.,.,TGTGCCAGCATGGGGCGGAATAGCAATCAGCCCCAGCATTTT,CASMGRNSNQPQHF
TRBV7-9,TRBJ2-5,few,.,TGTGCCAGCAGCTTATCCCAGTCTCGTTCGCATGTGACCCAGTACTTC,CASSLSQSRSHVTQYF
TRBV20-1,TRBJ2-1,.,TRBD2,TGCAGTGCTAGTCGATTAGCGGGGGACCCTCAGTTCTTC,CSASRLAGDPQFF
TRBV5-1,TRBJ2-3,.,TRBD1,TGCGCCAGCAGCCCGGTCGGGACAGGGTACACAGATACGCAGTATTTT,CASSPVGTGYTDTQYF
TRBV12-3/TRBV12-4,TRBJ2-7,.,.,TGTGCCAGCAGTTTAAGTATACTTTCCTACGAGCAGTACTTC,CASSLSILSYEQYF
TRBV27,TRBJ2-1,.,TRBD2,TGTGCCAGCAGCCGACTAGCGGGGATGTTTAATGAGCAGTTCTTC,CASSRLAGMFNEQFF
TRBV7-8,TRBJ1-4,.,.,TGTGCCAGCAGCCACCTTGACCGACAACTGTTTTTT,CASSHLDRQLFF
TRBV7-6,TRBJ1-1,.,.,TGTGCCAGCAGCTTGAACAGGGTCGGGACTGAAGCTTTCTTT,CASSLNRVGTEAFF
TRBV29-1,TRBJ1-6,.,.,TGCAGCGTTGCAGGGGACGAATATAATTCACCCCTCCACTTT,CSVAGDEYNSPLHF